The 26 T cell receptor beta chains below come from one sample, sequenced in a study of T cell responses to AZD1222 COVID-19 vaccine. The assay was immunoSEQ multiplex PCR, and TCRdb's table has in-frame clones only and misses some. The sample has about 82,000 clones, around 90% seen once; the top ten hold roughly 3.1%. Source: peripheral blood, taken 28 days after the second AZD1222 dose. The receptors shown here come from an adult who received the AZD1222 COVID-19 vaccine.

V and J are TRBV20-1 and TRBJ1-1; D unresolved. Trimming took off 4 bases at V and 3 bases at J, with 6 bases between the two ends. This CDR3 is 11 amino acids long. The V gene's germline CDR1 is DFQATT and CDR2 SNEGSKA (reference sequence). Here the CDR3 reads CSAMLYTEAFF. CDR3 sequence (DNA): TGCAGTGCTATGTTGTACACTGAAGCTTTCTTT.

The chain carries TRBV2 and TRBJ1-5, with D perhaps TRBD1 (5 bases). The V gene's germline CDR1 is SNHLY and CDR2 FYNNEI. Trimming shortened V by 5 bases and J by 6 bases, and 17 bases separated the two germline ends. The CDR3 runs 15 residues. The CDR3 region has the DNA TGTGCCAGCAGTCGCAGGGTGGAAGAGGGTCAGCCCCAGCATTTT. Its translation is CASSRRVEEGQPQHF.

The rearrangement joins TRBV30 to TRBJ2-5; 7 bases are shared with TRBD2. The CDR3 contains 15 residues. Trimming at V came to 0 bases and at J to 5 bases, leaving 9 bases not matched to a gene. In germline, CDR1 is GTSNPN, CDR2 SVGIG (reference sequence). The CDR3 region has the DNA TGTGCCTGGAGTGTAGTGGCGGGAGCGGGGGAGACCCAGTACTTC. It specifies CAWSVVAGAGETQYF.

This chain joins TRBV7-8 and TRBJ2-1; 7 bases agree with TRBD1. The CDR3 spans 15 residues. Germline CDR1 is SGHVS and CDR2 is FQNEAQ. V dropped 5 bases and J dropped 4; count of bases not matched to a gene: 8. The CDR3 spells CASSKSGTAYNEQFF. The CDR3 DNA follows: TGTGCCAGCAGCAAATCCGGGACAGCGTACAATGAGCAGTTCTTC.

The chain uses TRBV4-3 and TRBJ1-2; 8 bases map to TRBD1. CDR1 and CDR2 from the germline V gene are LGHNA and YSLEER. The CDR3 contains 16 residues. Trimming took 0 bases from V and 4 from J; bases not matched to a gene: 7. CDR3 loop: CASSQEGQGAFYGYTF. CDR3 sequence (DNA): TGCGCCAGCAGCCAAGAGGGGCAGGGGGCTTTCTATGGCTACACCTTC.

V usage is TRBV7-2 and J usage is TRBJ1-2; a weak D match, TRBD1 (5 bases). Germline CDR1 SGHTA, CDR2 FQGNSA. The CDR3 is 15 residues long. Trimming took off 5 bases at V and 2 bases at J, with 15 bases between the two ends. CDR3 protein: CASSPVLDRNYGYTF. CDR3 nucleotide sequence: TGTGCCAGCAGCCCCGTATTAGACAGAAACTATGGCTACACCTTC.

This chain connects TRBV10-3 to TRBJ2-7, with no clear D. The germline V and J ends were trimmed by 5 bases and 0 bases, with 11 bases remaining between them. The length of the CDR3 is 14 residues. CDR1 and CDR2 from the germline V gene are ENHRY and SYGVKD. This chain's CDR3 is CAISSLTSSYEQYF. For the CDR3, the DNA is TGTGCCATCAGTTCACTGACATCCTCCTACGAGCAGTACTTC.

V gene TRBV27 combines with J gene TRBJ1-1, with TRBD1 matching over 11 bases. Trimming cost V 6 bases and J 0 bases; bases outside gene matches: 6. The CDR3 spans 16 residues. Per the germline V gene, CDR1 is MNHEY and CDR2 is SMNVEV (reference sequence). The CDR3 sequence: CASSQGTGGLNTEAFF. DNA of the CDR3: TGTGCCAGCAGCCAGGGGACAGGGGGTTTGAACACTGAAGCTTTCTTT.

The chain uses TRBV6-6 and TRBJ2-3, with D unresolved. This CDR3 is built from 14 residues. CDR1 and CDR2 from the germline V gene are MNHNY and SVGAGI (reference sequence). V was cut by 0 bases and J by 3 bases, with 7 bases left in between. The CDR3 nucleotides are TGTGCCAGCAGTTACTCGGGAACGACAGATACGCAGTATTTT. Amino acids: CASSYSGTTDTQYF.

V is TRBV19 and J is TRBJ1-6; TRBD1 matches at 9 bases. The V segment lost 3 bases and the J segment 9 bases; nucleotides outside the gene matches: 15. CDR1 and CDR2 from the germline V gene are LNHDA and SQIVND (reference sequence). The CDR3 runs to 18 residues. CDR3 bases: TGTGCCAGTAGTATCCTGACCGTAGGACAGGGGATGGGTTCACCCCTCCACTTT. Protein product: CASSILTVGQGMGSPLHF.

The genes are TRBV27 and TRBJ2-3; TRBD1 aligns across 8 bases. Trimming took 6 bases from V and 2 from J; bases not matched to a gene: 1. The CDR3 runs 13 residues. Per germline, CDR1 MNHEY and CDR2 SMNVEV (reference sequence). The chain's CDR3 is CASRDRVTDTQYF. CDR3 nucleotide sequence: TGTGCCAGCAGGGACAGGGTCACAGATACGCAGTATTTT.

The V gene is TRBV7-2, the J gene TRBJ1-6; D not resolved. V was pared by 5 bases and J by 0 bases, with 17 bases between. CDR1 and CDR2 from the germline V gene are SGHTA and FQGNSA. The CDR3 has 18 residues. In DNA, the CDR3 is TGTGCCAGCAGCCCGATGAGGACCGCAAGCTCCTATAATTCACCCCTCCACTTT. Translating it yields CASSPMRTASSYNSPLHF.

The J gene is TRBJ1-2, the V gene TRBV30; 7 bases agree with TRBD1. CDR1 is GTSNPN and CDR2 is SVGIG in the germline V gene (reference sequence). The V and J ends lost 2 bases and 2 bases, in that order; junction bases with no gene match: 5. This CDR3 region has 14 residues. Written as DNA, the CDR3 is TGTGCCTGGAGTTTTGGCAGGGGGAACTATGGCTACACCTTC. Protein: CAWSFGRGNYGYTF.

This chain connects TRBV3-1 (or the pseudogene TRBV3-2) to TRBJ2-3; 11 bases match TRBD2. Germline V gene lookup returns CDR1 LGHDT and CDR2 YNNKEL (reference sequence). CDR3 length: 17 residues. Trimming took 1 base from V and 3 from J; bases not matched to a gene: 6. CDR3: CASSQGVAGGITDTQYF. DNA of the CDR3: TGTGCCAGCAGCCAAGGGGTAGCGGGGGGGATTACAGATACGCAGTATTTT.

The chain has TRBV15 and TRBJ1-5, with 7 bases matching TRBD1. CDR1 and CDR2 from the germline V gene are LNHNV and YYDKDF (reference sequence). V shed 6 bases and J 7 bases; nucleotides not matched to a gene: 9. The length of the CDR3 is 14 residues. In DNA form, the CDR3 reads TGTGCCACCAGTCGCGACAGGGTTGAACAGCCCCAGCATTTT. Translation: CATSRDRVEQPQHF.

The CDR3 is CASSIDRASSALHF. The CDR3 coding sequence is TGTGCCAGCAGCATAGACAGGGCCTCTTCGGCCCTCCACTTT. The chain is built from TRBV5-6 and TRBJ1-6; 7 bases map to TRBD1. The germline V gene encodes CDR1 SGHDT and CDR2 YYEEEE. V was pared by 4 bases and J by 14 bases, with 12 bases of the junction left unmatched. The CDR3 runs to 14 residues.

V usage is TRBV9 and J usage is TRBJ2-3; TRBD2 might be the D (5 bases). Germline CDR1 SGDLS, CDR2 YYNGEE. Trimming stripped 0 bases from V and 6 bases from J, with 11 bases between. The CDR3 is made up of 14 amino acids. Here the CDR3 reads CASSVELVKDTQYF. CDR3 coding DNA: TGTGCCAGCAGCGTAGAACTAGTGAAGGATACGCAGTATTTT.

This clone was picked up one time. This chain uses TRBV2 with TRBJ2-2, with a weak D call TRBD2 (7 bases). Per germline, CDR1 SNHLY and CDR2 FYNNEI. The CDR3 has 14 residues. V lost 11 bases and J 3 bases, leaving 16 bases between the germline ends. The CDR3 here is CARGALVDTGELFF. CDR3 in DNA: TGTGCCCGGGGGGCTTTGGTCGACACCGGGGAGCTGTTTTTT.

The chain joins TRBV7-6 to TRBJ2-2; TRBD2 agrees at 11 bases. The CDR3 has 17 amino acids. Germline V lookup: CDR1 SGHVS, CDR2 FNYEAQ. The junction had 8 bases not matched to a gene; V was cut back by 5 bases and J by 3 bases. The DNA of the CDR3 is TGTGCCAGCAGCCGGATCGGGACTAGCGGCTACACCGGGGAGCTGTTTTTT. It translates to CASSRIGTSGYTGELFF.

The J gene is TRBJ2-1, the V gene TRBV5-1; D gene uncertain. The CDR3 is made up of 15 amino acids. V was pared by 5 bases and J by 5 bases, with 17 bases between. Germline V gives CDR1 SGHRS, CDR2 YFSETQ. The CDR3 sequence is CASRESVLSNNEQFF. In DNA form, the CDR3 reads TGCGCCAGCAGGGAGTCGGTTTTAAGCAACAATGAGCAGTTCTTC.

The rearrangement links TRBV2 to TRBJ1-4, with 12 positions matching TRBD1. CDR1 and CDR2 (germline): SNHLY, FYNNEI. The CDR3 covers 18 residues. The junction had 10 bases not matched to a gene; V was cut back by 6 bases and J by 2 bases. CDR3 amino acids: CASRRESGQGATNEKLFF. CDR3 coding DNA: TGTGCCAGCAGGAGGGAGTCGGGACAGGGGGCTACTAATGAAAAACTGTTTTTT.

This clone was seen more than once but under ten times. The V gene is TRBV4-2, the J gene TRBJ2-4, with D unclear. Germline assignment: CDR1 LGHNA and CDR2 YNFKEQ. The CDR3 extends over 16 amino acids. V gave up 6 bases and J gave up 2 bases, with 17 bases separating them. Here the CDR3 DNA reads TGTGCCAGCAGTCCGAATCGTGGGTGGACCAAAAACATTCAGTACTTC. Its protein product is CASSPNRGWTKNIQYF.

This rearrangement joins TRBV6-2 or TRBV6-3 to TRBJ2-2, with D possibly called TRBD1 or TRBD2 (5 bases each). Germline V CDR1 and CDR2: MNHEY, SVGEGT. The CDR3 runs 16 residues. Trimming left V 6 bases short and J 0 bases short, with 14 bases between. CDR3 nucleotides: TGTGCCAGCAGCCCACTTGGGGGACCGAACACCGGGGAGCTGTTTTTT. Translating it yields CASSPLGGPNTGELFF.

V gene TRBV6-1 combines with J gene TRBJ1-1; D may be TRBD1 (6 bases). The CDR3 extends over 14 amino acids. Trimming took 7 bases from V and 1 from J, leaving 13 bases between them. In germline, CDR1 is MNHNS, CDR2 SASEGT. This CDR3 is CASTPRGRNTEAFF. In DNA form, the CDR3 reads TGTGCCAGCACCCCCCGGGGGCGGAACACTGAAGCTTTCTTT.

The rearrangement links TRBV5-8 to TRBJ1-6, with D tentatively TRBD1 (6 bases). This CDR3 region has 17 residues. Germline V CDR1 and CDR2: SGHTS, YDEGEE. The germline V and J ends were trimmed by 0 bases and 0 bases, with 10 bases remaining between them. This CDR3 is CASSLARDTSYNSPLHF. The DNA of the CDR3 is TGTGCCAGCAGCTTGGCCAGGGACACCTCCTATAATTCACCCCTCCACTTT.

CDR3 nucleotide sequence: TGTGCCAGCAGCCTCGTTGGGGGCACTGAAGCTTTCTTT. It is translated as CASSLVGGTEAFF. The genes are TRBV14 and TRBJ1-1, with TRBD1 as a possible D gene (5 bases). Germline CDR1 reads SGHDN; CDR2 reads FVKESK. This CDR3 is built from 13 residues. Trimming removed 4 bases at V and 4 bases at J, with 10 bases between.